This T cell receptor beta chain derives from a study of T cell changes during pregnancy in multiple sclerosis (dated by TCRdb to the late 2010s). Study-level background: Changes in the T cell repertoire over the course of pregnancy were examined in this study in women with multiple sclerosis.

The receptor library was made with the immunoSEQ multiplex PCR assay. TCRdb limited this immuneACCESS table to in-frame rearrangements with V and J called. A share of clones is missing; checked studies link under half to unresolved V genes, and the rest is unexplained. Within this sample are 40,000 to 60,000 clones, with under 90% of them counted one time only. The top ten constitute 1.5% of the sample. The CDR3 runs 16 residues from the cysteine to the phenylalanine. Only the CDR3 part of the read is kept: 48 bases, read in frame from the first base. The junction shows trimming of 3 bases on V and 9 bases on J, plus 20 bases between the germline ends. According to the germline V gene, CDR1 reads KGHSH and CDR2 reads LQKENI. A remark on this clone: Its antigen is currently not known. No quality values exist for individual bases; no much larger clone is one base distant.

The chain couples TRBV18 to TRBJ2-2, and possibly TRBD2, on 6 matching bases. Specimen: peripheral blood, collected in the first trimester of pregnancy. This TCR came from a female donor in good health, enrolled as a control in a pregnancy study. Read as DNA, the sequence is TGTGCCAGCTCACCGGTCGCTGGAGCGGGCAGCAGGGAGCTGTTTTTT. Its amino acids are CASSPVAGAGSRELFF.